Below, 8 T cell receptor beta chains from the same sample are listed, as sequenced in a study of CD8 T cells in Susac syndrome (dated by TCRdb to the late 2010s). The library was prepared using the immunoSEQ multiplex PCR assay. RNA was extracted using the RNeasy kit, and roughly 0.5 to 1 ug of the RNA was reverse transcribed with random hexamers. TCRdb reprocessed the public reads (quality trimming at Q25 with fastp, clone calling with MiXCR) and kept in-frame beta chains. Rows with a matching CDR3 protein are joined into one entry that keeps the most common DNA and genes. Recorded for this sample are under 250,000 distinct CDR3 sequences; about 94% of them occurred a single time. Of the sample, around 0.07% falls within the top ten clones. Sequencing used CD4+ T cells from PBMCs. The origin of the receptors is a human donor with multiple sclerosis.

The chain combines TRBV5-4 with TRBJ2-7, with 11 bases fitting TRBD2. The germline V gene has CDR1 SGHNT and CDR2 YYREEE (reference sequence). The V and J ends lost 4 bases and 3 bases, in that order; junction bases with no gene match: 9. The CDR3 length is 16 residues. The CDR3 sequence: CASSKMTSGAYYEQYF. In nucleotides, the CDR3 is TGTGCCAGCAGCAAAATGACTAGCGGGGCATACTACGAGCAGTACTTC.

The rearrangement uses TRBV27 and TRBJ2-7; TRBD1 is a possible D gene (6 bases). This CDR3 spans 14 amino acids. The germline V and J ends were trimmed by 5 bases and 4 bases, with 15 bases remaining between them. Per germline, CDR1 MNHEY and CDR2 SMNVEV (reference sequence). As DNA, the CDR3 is TGTGCCAGCAGTCCTCTTGGACAGCCTTACGAGCAGTACGTC. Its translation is CASSPLGQPYEQYV.

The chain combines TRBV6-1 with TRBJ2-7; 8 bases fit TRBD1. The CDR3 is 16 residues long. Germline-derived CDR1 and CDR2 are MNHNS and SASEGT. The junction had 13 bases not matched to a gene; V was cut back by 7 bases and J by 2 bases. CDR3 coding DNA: TGTGCCAGCACTGTTGACCCGGGACAGGCGGCCTACGAGCAGTACGTC. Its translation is CASTVDPGQAAYEQYV.

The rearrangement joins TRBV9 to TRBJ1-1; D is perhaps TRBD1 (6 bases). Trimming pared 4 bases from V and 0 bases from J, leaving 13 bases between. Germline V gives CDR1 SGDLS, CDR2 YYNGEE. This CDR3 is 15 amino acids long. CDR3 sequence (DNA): TGTGCCAGCAGCTCCAGAGGGGGGGTGAACACTGAAGCTTTCTTT. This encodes CASSSRGGVNTEAFF.

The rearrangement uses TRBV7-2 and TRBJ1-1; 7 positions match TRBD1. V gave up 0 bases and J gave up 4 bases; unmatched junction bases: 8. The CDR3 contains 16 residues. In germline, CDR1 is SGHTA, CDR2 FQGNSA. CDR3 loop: CASSLAVYRGGTEAFF. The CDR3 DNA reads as TGTGCCAGCAGCTTAGCGGTTTACAGGGGAGGCACTGAAGCTTTCTTT.

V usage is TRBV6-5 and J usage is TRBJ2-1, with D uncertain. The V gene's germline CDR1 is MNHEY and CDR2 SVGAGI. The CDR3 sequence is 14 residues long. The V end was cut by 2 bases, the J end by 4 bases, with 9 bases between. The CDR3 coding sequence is TGTGCCAGCAGTTACGACCGCCCATACAATGAGCAGTTCTTC. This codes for CASSYDRPYNEQFF.

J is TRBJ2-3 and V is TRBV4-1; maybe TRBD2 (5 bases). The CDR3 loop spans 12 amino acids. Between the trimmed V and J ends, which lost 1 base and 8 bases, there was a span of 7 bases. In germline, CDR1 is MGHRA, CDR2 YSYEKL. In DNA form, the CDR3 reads TGCGCCAGCAGCCAAGTACGGGGTACGCAGTATTTT. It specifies CASSQVRGTQYF.

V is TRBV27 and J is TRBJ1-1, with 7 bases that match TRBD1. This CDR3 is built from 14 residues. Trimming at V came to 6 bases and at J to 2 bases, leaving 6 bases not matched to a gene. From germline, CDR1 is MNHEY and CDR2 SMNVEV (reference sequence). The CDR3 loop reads CASRAGGLNTEAFF. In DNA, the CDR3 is TGTGCCAGCAGGGCAGGGGGACTTAACACTGAAGCTTTCTTT.